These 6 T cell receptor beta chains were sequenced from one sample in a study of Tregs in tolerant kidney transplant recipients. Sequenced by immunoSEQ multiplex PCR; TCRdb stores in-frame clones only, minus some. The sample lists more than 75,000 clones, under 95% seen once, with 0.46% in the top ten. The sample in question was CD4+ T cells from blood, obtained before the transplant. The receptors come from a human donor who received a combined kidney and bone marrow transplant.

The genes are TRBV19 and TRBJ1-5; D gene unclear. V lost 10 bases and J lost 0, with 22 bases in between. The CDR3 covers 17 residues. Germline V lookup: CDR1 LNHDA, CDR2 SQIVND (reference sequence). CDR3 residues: CATQNKWAQHSNQPQHF. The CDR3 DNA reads TGTGCCACCCAAAACAAGTGGGCACAACATAGCAATCAGCCCCAGCATTTT. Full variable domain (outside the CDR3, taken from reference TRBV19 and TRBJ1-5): DGGITQSPKYLFRKEGQNVTLSCEQNLNHDAMYWYRQDPGQGLRLIYYSQIVNDFQKGDIAEGYSVSREKKESFPLTVTSAQKNPTAFYLCATQNKWAQHSNQPQHFGDGTRLSIL.

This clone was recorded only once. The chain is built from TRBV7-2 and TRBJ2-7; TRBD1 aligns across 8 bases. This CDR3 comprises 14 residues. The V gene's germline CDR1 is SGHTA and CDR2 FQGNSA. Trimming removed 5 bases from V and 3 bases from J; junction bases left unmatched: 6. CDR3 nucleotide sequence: TGTGCCAGCAGCCTCTCGACAGGGGTCTACGAGCAGTACTTC. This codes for CASSLSTGVYEQYF. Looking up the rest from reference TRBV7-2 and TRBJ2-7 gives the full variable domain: GAGVSQSPSNKVTEKGKDVELRCDPISGHTALYWYRQSLGQGLEFLIYFQGNSAPDKSGLPSDRFSAERTGGSVSTLTIQRTQQEDSAVYLCASSLSTGVYEQYFGPGTRLTVT.

In nucleotides, the CDR3 is TGCGCCAGCAGCTTGGACAGGGGTATCACCGGGGAGCTGTTTTTT. Translation gives CASSLDRGITGELFF. The V call is TRBV5-1, the J call TRBJ2-2, with 7 bases identical to TRBD1. Germline V CDR1 and CDR2: SGHRS, YFSETQ. This CDR3 is built from 15 residues. The V and J ends lost 0 bases and 4 bases, in that order; junction bases with no gene match: 3.

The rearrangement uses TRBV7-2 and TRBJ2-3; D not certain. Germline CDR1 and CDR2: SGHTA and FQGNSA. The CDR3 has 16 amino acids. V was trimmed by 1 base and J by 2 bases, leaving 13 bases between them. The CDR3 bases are TGTGCCAGCAGCTTAGGGGCAGGTTCTCCCACAGATACGCAGTATTTT. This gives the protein CASSLGAGSPTDTQYF. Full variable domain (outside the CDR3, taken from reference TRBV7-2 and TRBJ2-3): GAGVSQSPSNKVTEKGKDVELRCDPISGHTALYWYRQSLGQGLEFLIYFQGNSAPDKSGLPSDRFSAERTGGSVSTLTIQRTQQEDSAVYLCASSLGAGSPTDTQYFGPGTRLTVL.

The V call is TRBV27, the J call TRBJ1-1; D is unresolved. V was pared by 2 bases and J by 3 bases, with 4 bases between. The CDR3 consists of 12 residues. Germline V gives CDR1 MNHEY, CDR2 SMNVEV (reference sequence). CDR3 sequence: CASSLRYTEAFF. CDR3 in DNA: TGTGCCAGCAGTTTACGGTACACTGAAGCTTTCTTT.

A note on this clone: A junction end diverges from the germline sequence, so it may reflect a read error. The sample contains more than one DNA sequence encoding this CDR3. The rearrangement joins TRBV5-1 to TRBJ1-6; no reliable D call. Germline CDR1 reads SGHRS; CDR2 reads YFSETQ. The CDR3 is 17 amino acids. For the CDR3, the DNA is TGCGCCAGCAGCTTGCGACGGGAGGGAGCCAATAATTCCCCCCTCCACTTT. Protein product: CASSLRREGANNSPLHF.